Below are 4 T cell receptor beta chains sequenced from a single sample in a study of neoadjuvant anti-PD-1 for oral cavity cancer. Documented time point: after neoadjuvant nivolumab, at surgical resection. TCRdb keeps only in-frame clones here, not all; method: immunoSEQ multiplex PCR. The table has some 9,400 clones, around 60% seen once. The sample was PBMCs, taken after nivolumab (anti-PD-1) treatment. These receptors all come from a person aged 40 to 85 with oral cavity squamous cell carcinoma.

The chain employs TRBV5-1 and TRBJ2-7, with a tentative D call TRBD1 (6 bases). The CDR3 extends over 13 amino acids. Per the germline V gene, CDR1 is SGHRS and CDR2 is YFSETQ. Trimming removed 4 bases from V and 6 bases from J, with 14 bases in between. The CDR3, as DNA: TGCGCCAGCAGCCCCTTCCGGACAGCCGAGCAGTACTTC. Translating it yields CASSPFRTAEQYF.

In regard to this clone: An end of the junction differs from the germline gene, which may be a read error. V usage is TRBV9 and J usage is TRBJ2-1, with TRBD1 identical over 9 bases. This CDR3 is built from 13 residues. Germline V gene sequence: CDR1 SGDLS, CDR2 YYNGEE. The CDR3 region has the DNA TGTACCAGCAGGGCCGGGACAGGGAAGGAGCAGTTCTTC. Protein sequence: CTSRAGTGKEQFF.

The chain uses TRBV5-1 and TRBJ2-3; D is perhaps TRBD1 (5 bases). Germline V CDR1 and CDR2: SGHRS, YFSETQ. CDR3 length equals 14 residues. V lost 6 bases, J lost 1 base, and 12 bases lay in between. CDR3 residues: CASTFMTGTDTQYF. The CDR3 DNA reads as TGCGCCAGCACCTTCATGACAGGCACAGATACGCAGTATTTT.

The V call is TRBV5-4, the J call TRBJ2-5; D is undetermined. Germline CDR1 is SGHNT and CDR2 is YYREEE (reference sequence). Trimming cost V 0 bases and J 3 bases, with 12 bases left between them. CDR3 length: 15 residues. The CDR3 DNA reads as TGTGCCAGCAGCTTGGGTTCAGTCCTAGAAGAGACCCAGTACTTC. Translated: CASSLGSVLEETQYF.